Presented here are 16 T cell receptor beta chains from one specimen sequenced in a study of identical twins. TCRdb re-called the 5' RACE reads with MiXCR, one entry per CDR3 protein. The sample shows hundreds of thousands of distinct CDR3 sequences, over 9% of them seen only once. The same specimen was also included in a second study, on yellow fever vaccine responses in identical twins.

The specimen was CD8+ T cells sorted from blood. All receptors come from a woman younger than 30 in good health.

This clonotype was counted between two and nine times. This chain joins TRBV10-1 and TRBJ2-1; no clear D. The ends were cut back, 1 base at V and 0 bases at J, with 7 bases in the middle. The length of the CDR3 is 15 residues. Germline lookup yields CDR1 WNHNN and CDR2 SYGVQD (reference sequence). The CDR3 loop reads CASSEFPHSYNEQFF. The DNA of the CDR3 is TGCGCCAGCAGTGAGTTTCCTCACTCCTACAATGAGCAGTTCTTC.

Written as DNA, the CDR3 is TGCAGTGCTAGCCCAGCGGGAACCCCCTACGAGCAGTACTTC. This gives the protein CSASPAGTPYEQYF. The rearrangement uses TRBV20-1 and TRBJ2-7; 7 bases are shared with TRBD2. Germline loops: CDR1 DFQATT, CDR2 SNEGSKA (reference sequence). CDR3 length equals 14 residues. V lost 3 bases and J lost 2; bases outside the gene matches: 7.

The chain recombines TRBV29-1 with TRBJ2-5; tentative D call: TRBD1 (6 bases). Germline V gives CDR1 SQVTM, CDR2 ANQGSEA. With 4 bases removed from V and 5 bases from J, the gap between germline ends came to 11 bases. The CDR3 runs to 12 residues. CDR3 sequence: CSVVKTGETQYF. The CDR3 coding sequence is TGCAGCGTTGTGAAAACAGGGGAGACCCAGTACTTC.

In this sample, this clonotype turned up a few times. The chain recombines TRBV4-1 with TRBJ2-1; D unclear. Deletions cut 1 base from V and 3 bases from J, with 10 bases between. The CDR3 is 15 amino acids. Per the germline V gene, CDR1 is MGHRA and CDR2 is YSYEKL. The CDR3, as DNA: TGCGCCAGCAGCCAAGTAGCTGGGAACTACAATGAGCAGTTCTTC. This translates into CASSQVAGNYNEQFF.

This clonotype was seen only a few times. The V and J genes are TRBV12-3 or TRBV12-4 and TRBJ2-2; TRBD2 matches at 7 bases. The junction had 14 bases not matched to a gene; V was cut back by 8 bases and J by 5 bases. The CDR3 is 16 amino acids. DNA of the CDR3: TGTGCCAGCCAGGCGGGGGAGCGGGGAAAAACCGGGGAGCTGTTTTTT. It specifies CASQAGERGKTGELFF.

The CDR3 is CAIKKEGDANTGELFF. CDR3 in DNA: TGTGCCATCAAGAAGGAAGGGGACGCGAACACCGGGGAGCTGTTTTTT. This chain uses TRBV10-3 with TRBJ2-2, with D possibly being TRBD1 or TRBD2 (5 bases each). The CDR3 has 16 amino acids. Trimming left V 7 bases short and J 0 bases short, with 15 bases between. Per germline, CDR1 ENHRY and CDR2 SYGVKD.

The chain employs TRBV11-2 and TRBJ2-7; 12 nucleotides match TRBD1. The CDR3 is 16 amino acids. In germline, CDR1 is SGHAT, CDR2 FQNNGV. V shed 5 bases and J 2 bases; nucleotides not matched to a gene: 7. The CDR3 DNA reads as TGTGCCAGCAGCGGTTTGGGACAGGGGGCCACCTACGAGCAGTACTTC. Its protein product is CASSGLGQGATYEQYF.

This chain connects TRBV27 to TRBJ2-1; 7 bases are a match to TRBD1. CDR1 is MNHEY and CDR2 is SMNVEV in the germline V gene (reference sequence). CDR3 size: 15 residues. J gave up 7 bases and V 5 bases, and 11 bases lay outside the gene matches. CDR3 protein: CASSTPRQGGNEQFF. Here the CDR3 DNA reads TGTGCCAGCAGTACACCCCGACAGGGTGGTAATGAGCAGTTCTTC.

This clonotype was detected many times. This chain's CDR3 is CSVETGFEQYF. Written as DNA, the CDR3 is TGCAGCGTTGAAACAGGTTTCGAGCAGTACTTC. V is TRBV29-1 and J is TRBJ2-7; a possible D gene is TRBD1 (5 bases). The CDR3 length is 11 residues. Germline CDR1 SQVTM, CDR2 ANQGSEA. V lost 2 bases to trimming and J lost 6 bases, with 8 bases between them.

This clonotype has only a few counts. CDR3 sequence reads: CASSQVLVGLDTGELFF. The CDR3 DNA reads TGTGCCAGCAGCCAAGTATTAGTAGGTTTGGACACCGGGGAGCTGTTTTTT. The J gene is TRBJ2-2, the V gene TRBV4-2; D is unresolved. The CDR3 is 17 amino acids. V was clipped by 1 base and J by 3 bases, with 15 bases between them. Germline V lookup: CDR1 LGHNA, CDR2 YNFKEQ.

This clonotype was picked up a small number of times. The J gene is TRBJ2-1, the V gene TRBV25-1; D is ambiguous. Per the germline V gene, CDR1 is MGHDK and CDR2 is SYGVNS. The CDR3 is 13 residues long. The ends were cut back, 3 bases at V and 7 bases at J, with 10 bases in the middle. CDR3 protein: CASSDMGWNEQFF. In DNA, the CDR3 is TGTGCCAGCAGTGACATGGGCTGGAATGAGCAGTTCTTC.

This clonotype was seen a handful of times. The rearrangement uses TRBV12-3 or TRBV12-4 and TRBJ2-1; 13 bases fit TRBD2. The junction had 16 bases not matched to a gene; V was cut back by 7 bases and J by 7 bases. This CDR3 is 18 amino acids long. The CDR3 coding sequence is TGTGCCAGCAACACCGGGACTAGCGGGGTTCGGGGGGAAAATGAGCAGTTCTTC. The encoded protein is CASNTGTSGVRGENEQFF.

The chain couples TRBV6-1 to TRBJ1-1, with a possible D match to TRBD1 (6 bases). The CDR3 extends over 15 amino acids. Trimming left V 1 base short and J 6 bases short, with 15 bases between. The germline CDR1 and CDR2 sequences are MNHNS and SASEGT. This chain's CDR3 is CASSEGGLSLAEAFF. Written as DNA, the CDR3 is TGTGCCAGCAGTGAAGGGGGGCTGTCCTTAGCTGAAGCTTTCTTT.

This clonotype was picked up a small number of times. This rearrangement joins TRBV4-1 to TRBJ2-2; unclear D gene. Trimming removed 4 bases at V and 5 bases at J, with 20 bases between. This CDR3 has 17 residues. Germline loops: CDR1 MGHRA, CDR2 YSYEKL. CDR3 sequence reads: CASSPQWTASRTGELFF. The DNA for the CDR3 is TGCGCCAGCAGCCCCCAATGGACCGCTAGTCGGACCGGGGAGCTGTTTTTT.

At least ten counts were recorded for this clonotype. V usage is TRBV12-3 or TRBV12-4 and J usage is TRBJ2-1; 10 nucleotides line up with TRBD2. Unmatched junction bases numbered 7, after V lost 3 bases and J lost 8 bases. This CDR3 spans 15 amino acids. This chain's CDR3 is CASSFTSGNRDEQFF. DNA of the CDR3: TGTGCCAGCAGTTTCACTAGCGGGAACAGGGATGAGCAGTTCTTC.

This clonotype occurred a few times. V and J are TRBV7-6 and TRBJ1-4; 8 nucleotides match TRBD1. From germline, CDR1 is SGHVS and CDR2 FNYEAQ. V shed 5 bases and J 7 bases; nucleotides not matched to a gene: 6. The CDR3 loop spans 14 amino acids. The CDR3 sequence: CASSPDRVSEKLFF. The CDR3, as DNA: TGTGCCAGCAGCCCGGACAGGGTCTCTGAAAAACTGTTTTTT. Using reference TRBV7-6 and TRBJ1-4 for the parts outside the CDR3, the full variable domain is GAGVSQSPRYKVTKRGQDVALRCDPISGHVSLYWYRQALGQGPEFLTYFNYEAQQDKSGLPNDRFSAERPEGSISTLTIQRTEQRDSAMYRCASSPDRVSEKLFFGSGTQLSVL.